These 20 T cell receptor beta chains share one sample of origin, sequenced in a study of T cells in Graves' hyperthyroidism and ophthalmopathy. Template material for amplifying TCR beta CDR3 regions consisted of RNA transcripts. First-round RT-PCR targeting the TCR CDR3 was performed with the HTBI primer set. TCRdb re-analysed the multiplex PCR reads in MiXCR, keeping a single row per CDR3 protein. The sample lists approximately 360,000 distinct CDR3 sequences, around a quarter occurring once. Sequenced input: blood. The receptors here all came from a man between 45 and 60 years old with Graves' hyperthyroidism.

This clonotype was seen more than once but under ten times. This chain joins TRBV3-1 and TRBJ1-1; D perhaps matches TRBD1 (5 bases). The CDR3 runs to 15 residues. Per the germline V gene, CDR1 is LGHDT and CDR2 is YNNKEL (reference sequence). V dropped 4 bases and J dropped 1 base, with 13 bases sitting between them. CDR3 nucleotides: TGTGCCAGCAGCCTGGGACCCGCGGGGAACACTGAAGCTTTCTTT. Translating gives CASSLGPAGNTEAFF.

This clonotype has a handful of counts. The CDR3 bases are TGCAGTGCTAAGAAAAGAGACAGGGGGTTTATGAGCACTGAAGCTTTCTTT. This translates into CSAKKRDRGFMSTEAFF. The V call is TRBV20-1, the J call TRBJ1-1, with 9 bases identical to TRBD1. Per germline, CDR1 DFQATT and CDR2 SNEGSKA (reference sequence). V lost 4 bases and J lost 4; bases outside the gene matches: 16. The CDR3 has 17 amino acids.

This clonotype came up many times. The chain links TRBV28 to TRBJ2-1, with 12 positions matching TRBD2. CDR1 is MDHEN, CDR2 SYDVKM, per germline. The V gene end was trimmed by 6 bases and the J gene end by 7 bases; junction bases not matched to a gene: 7. This CDR3 region has 15 residues. Written as DNA, the CDR3 is TGTGCCAGCAGCCTCCCCGGACTAGCGGGGAATGAGCAGTTCTTC. Encoded protein: CASSLPGLAGNEQFF.

This clonotype has a count of ten or more. The chain joins TRBV19 to TRBJ2-7; D may correspond to TRBD1 or TRBD2 (5 bases each). Germline V CDR1 and CDR2: LNHDA, SQIVND (reference sequence). V lost 5 bases and J 2 bases, leaving 13 bases between the germline ends. The CDR3 spans 14 residues. CDR3: CASSALGTTYEQYF. The CDR3 coding sequence is TGTGCCAGTAGTGCCCTCGGGACGACCTACGAGCAGTACTTC.

J is TRBJ1-1 and V is TRBV10-2, with a tentative D call TRBD1 (6 bases). Between the trimmed V and J ends, which lost 7 bases and 0 bases, there was a span of 12 bases. The CDR3 runs 14 residues. CDR1 and CDR2 (germline): WSHSY, SAAADI. The CDR3 coding sequence is TGCGCCAGCAAGCTAGGACAGCTGAACACTGAAGCTTTCTTT. Translated: CASKLGQLNTEAFF.

This clonotype turned up a few times. The CDR3, as DNA: TGTGCCAGCAGCGCCCACCAGGAAGGCTACACCTTC. The encoded protein is CASSAHQEGYTF. The chain has TRBV7-8 and TRBJ1-2; D is ambiguous. The CDR3 contains 12 residues. V was trimmed by 5 bases and J by 8 bases, leaving 12 bases between them. Germline V gene lookup returns CDR1 SGHVS and CDR2 FQNEAQ. Based on the CDR3 plus reference TRBV7-8 and TRBJ1-2, the full variable domain is GAGVSQSPRYKVAKRGQDVALRCDPISGHVSLFWYQQALGQGPEFLTYFQNEAQLDKSGLPSDRFFAERPEGSVSTLKIQRTQQEDSAVYLCASSAHQEGYTFGSGTRLTVV.

In this sample, this clonotype turned up many times. The CDR3 coding sequence is TGTGCCAGCAGCCCCCGCGACAGCCTAAGCACAGATACGCAGTATTTT. The encoded protein is CASSPRDSLSTDTQYF. The V gene is TRBV11-2, the J gene TRBJ2-3; D might be TRBD1 (5 bases). Trimming took off 5 bases at V and 0 bases at J, with 15 bases between the two ends. Per the germline V gene, CDR1 is SGHAT and CDR2 is FQNNGV. CDR3 length: 16 amino acids. Filled out from reference TRBV11-2 and TRBJ2-3, the complete variable domain reads EAGVAQSPRYKIIEKRQSVAFWCNPISGHATLYWYQQILGQGPKLLIQFQNNGVVDDSQLPKDRFSAERLKGVDSTLKIQPAKLEDSAVYLCASSPRDSLSTDTQYFGPGTRLTVL.

Many counts were recorded for this clonotype. V is TRBV11-1 and J is TRBJ2-7, with D unclear. The V end lost 5 bases, the J end lost 5 bases, and 16 bases lay between the germline ends. Per the germline V gene, CDR1 is SGHAT and CDR2 is FQDESV (reference sequence). This CDR3 is built from 14 residues. CDR3 region: CASSLGVVTHEQYF. For the CDR3, the DNA is TGTGCCAGCAGCCTTGGGGTAGTTACCCACGAGCAGTACTTC.

This clonotype has more than one count but fewer than ten. The chain recombines TRBV27 with TRBJ1-4; 7 bases map to TRBD1. Germline values: CDR1 MNHEY, CDR2 SMNVEV (reference sequence). The ends lost 5 bases at V and 3 bases at J; junction bases unmatched: 6. The CDR3 contains 15 residues. CDR3 residues: CASSVAGTANEKLFF. The DNA of the CDR3 is TGTGCCAGCAGTGTAGCCGGGACAGCTAATGAAAAACTGTTTTTT.

The chain links TRBV20-1 to TRBJ2-7; D is perhaps TRBD2 (6 bases). CDR3 length: 15 amino acids. Per germline, CDR1 DFQATT and CDR2 SNEGSKA (reference sequence). Trimming left V 0 bases short and J 0 bases short, with 12 bases between. The CDR3 nucleotides are TGCAGTGCTAGAGATGGTTGGGAGGACTCCTACGAGCAGTACTTC. As protein: CSARDGWEDSYEQYF.

This clonotype showed up just a few times. The chain is built from TRBV6-1 and TRBJ2-1; 11 bases agree with TRBD2. The V and J ends lost 1 base and 4 bases, in that order; junction bases with no gene match: 0. Germline V gene sequence: CDR1 MNHNS, CDR2 SASEGT. This CDR3 spans 15 amino acids. The CDR3 protein is CASSEVAGGYNEQFF. The CDR3 coding sequence is TGTGCCAGCAGTGAAGTAGCGGGAGGGTACAATGAGCAGTTCTTC.

This clonotype has just a few counts. V and J are TRBV6-2 or TRBV6-3 and TRBJ1-5; 8 nucleotides agree with TRBD1. Germline CDR1 reads MNHEY; CDR2 reads SVGEGT. The V gene end was trimmed by 5 bases and the J gene end by 6 bases; junction bases not matched to a gene: 9. CDR3 length: 15 residues. The CDR3 nucleotides read TGTGCCAGCAGTACCTGGACAGGGTCTGGTCAGCCCCAGCATTTT. Amino acid sequence: CASSTWTGSGQPQHF.

The rearrangement joins TRBV7-2 to TRBJ2-2; 11 bases align to TRBD1. J was trimmed by 5 bases and V by 5 bases; bases with no gene match: 7. Germline CDR1 is SGHTA and CDR2 is FQGNSA. The CDR3 is made up of 16 amino acids. DNA of the CDR3: TGTGCCAGCAGCGGTTTCGGGGACAGGGGGACCGGGGAGCTGTTTTTT. This translates into CASSGFGDRGTGELFF.

The chain carries TRBV2 and TRBJ1-1; D remains ambiguous. Germline lookup yields CDR1 SNHLY and CDR2 FYNNEI. CDR3 length: 16 amino acids. Trimming pared 6 bases from V and 0 bases from J, leaving 17 bases between. The CDR3 spells CASSESCLRMNTEAFF. The CDR3 region has the DNA TGTGCCAGCAGCGAAAGCTGCCTCCGGATGAACACTGAAGCTTTCTTT.

V is TRBV11-2 and J is TRBJ1-6; no clear D gene. Germline CDR1 SGHAT, CDR2 FQNNGV. CDR3 length: 13 amino acids. V was cut by 5 bases and J by 8 bases, with 10 bases left in between. Here the CDR3 reads CASSPGRDSPLHF. As DNA, the CDR3 is TGTGCCAGCAGCCCGGGAAGGGATTCACCCCTCCACTTT.

Ten or more counts support this clonotype. CDR3 sequence: CASNDAGWNTEAFF. CDR3 nucleotide sequence: TGTGCCAGCAATGACGCAGGGTGGAACACTGAAGCTTTCTTT. This chain joins TRBV7-2 and TRBJ1-1; D possibly corresponds to TRBD1 (5 bases). V lost 7 bases to trimming and J lost 1 base, with 13 bases between them. Germline values: CDR1 SGHTA, CDR2 FQGNSA. The CDR3 is made up of 14 amino acids. Based on the CDR3 plus reference TRBV7-2 and TRBJ1-1, the full variable domain is GAGVSQSPSNKVTEKGKDVELRCDPISGHTALYWYRQSLGQGLEFLIYFQGNSAPDKSGLPSDRFSAERTGGSVSTLTIQRTQQEDSAVYLCASNDAGWNTEAFFGQGTRLTVV.

The rearrangement joins TRBV27 to TRBJ2-1; the D gene is possibly TRBD2 (6 bases). The V end was cut by 6 bases, the J end by 2 bases, with 17 bases between. This CDR3 spans 16 amino acids. The germline gives CDR1 MNHEY, CDR2 SMNVEV (reference sequence). This CDR3 reads CASSPTLRGPYNEQFF. In DNA form, the CDR3 reads TGTGCCAGCAGCCCTACTTTGCGGGGTCCCTACAATGAGCAGTTCTTC.

There are a few counts of this clonotype. The chain has TRBV3-1 and TRBJ2-7, with D perhaps matching TRBD1 (6 bases). This CDR3 region has 15 residues. V lost 3 bases, J lost 3 bases, and 15 bases lay in between. CDR1 is LGHDT and CDR2 is YNNKEL in the germline V gene (reference sequence). CDR3 sequence reads: CASSQQPGQNYEQYF. CDR3 sequence (DNA): TGTGCCAGCAGCCAGCAACCCGGACAGAACTACGAGCAGTACTTC.

The chain combines TRBV29-1 with TRBJ1-3; D is unresolved. In germline, CDR1 is SQVTM, CDR2 ANQGSEA. The V and J ends lost 4 bases and 1 base respectively, with 14 bases between them. The CDR3 runs to 15 residues. In nucleotides, the CDR3 is TGCAGCGTTGTATTAAGGCACGGGTCTGGAAACACCATATATTTT. Encoded protein: CSVVLRHGSGNTIYF.

This clonotype was observed many times. The chain uses TRBV11-3 and TRBJ2-7; D gene ambiguous. This CDR3 has 14 amino acids. CDR1 SGHNT and CDR2 YENEEA come from the germline V gene. V was trimmed by 1 base and J by 0 bases, leaving 7 bases between them. Written as DNA, the CDR3 is TGTGCCAGCAGCTTAGGTCCCTCCTCCTACGAGCAGTACTTC. As protein: CASSLGPSSYEQYF. The full variable domain, its missing parts supplied by reference TRBV11-3 and TRBJ2-7, is EAGVVQSPRYKIIEKKQPVAFWCNPISGHNTLYWYLQNLGQGPELLIRYENEEAVDDSQLPKDRFSAERLKGVDSTLKIQPAELGDSAVYLCASSLGPSSYEQYFGPGTRLTVT.